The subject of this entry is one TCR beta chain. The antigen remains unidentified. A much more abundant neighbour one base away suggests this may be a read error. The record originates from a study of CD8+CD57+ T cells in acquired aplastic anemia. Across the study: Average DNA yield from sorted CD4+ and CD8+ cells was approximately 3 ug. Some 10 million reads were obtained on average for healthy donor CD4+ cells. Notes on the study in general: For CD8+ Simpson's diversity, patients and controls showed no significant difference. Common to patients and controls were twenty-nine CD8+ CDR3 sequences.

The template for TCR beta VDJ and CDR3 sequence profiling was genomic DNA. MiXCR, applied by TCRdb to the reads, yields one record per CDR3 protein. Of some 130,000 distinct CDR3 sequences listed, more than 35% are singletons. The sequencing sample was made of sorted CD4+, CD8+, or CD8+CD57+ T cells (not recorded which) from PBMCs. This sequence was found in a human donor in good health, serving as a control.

This CDR3 reads CATSLQGGGYTF. The CDR3 bases are TGTGCCACCAGCCTCCAAGGTGGCGGCTACACCTTC. V usage is TRBV6-1 and J usage is TRBJ1-2; D is undetermined. CDR3 length: 12 amino acids. The V end was cut by 10 bases, the J end by 8 bases, with 17 bases between. Germline V gene data show CDR1 as MNHNS and CDR2 as SASEGT.